This T cell receptor beta chain was identified during a study of cytomegalovirus exposure and HLA in healthy donors. The V end lost 5 bases, the J end lost 3 bases, and 16 bases lay between the germline ends. This CDR3 is 15 amino acids long. The germline V gene encodes CDR1 SGHTA and CDR2 FQGNSA. PCR used 60 Vbeta primers and 13 Jbeta primers. Here immunoSEQ multiplex PCR was the method, and the copy in TCRdb shows in-frame clones only, minus some. The sample has about 200,000 clones, about 76% seen once. Healthy bone marrow donors made up the donors. This clone was observed a single time. Its target is not known. Study-wide results and limits: With DRB1 most and HLA-C fewest, TCR association rates differed between HLA loci in a later analysis.

What was sequenced was PBMCs. The clonotype comes from a male donor in good health and CMV-seropositive. The chain is built from TRBV7-2 and TRBJ1-1; D is unclear. The CDR3 region is CASSRVGAVYTEAFF. The DNA for the CDR3 is TGTGCCAGCAGCCGTGTAGGTGCGGTTTACACTGAAGCTTTCTTT. Drawing the rest from reference TRBV7-2 and TRBJ1-1, the complete variable domain is GAGVSQSPSNKVTEKGKDVELRCDPISGHTALYWYRQSLGQGLEFLIYFQGNSAPDKSGLPSDRFSAERTGGSVSTLTIQRTQQEDSAVYLCASSRVGAVYTEAFFGQGTRLTVV.